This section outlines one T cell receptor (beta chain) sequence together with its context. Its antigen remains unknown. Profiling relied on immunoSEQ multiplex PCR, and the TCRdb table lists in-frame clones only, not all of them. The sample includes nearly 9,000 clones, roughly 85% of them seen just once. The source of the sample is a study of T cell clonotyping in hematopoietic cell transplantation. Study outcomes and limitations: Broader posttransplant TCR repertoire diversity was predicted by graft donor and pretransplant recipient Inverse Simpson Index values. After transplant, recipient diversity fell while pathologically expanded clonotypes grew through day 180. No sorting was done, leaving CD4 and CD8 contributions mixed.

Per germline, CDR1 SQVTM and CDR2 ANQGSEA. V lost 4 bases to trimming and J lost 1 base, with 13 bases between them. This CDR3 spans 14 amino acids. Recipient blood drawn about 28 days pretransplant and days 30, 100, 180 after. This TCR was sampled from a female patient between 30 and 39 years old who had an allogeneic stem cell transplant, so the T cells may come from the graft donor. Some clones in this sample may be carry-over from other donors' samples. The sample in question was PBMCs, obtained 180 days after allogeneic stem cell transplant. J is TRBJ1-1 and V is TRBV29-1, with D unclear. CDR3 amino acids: CSVVAGIPNTEAFF. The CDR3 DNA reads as TGCAGCGTTGTGGCAGGCATCCCGAACACTGAAGCTTTCTTT.